Below are 32 T cell receptor beta chains sequenced from a single sample in a study of cytomegalovirus exposure and HLA in healthy donors. PCR employed 60 Vbeta and 13 Jbeta primers. Clones were read by immunoSEQ multiplex PCR, and TCRdb kept only the in-frame ones, dropping some. The sample includes some 120,000 clones, about 59% of them seen just once. Sequencing input: PBMCs. The receptors originated from a woman aged 35 to 49 in good health and CMV-seropositive.

A remark on this clone: Germline is not matched at one junction end, which may reflect a read error. The chain combines TRBV7-9 with TRBJ2-5, with 13 bases matching TRBD2. Germline V CDR1 and CDR2: SEHNR, FQNEAQ (reference sequence). CDR3 length equals 16 residues. The DNA of the CDR3 is TGTGCCAGCAGCTTAGGGACTAGCGGGGGACAAGGGACCCAGTACTTC. It is translated as CASSLGTSGGQGTQYF.

The CDR3 loop is CSANSFSDYGYTF. CDR3 DNA: TGCAGCGCAAACTCCTTTTCGGACTATGGCTACACCTTC. The chain employs TRBV29-1 and TRBJ1-2, with D hard to call. CDR1 is SQVTM and CDR2 is ANQGSEA in the germline V gene. Trimming stripped 7 bases from V and 3 bases from J, with 15 bases between. The length of the CDR3 is 13 residues.

This chain links TRBV7-6 with TRBJ1-2; TRBD1 agrees at 9 bases. The CDR3 loop spans 15 amino acids. Germline V CDR1 and CDR2: SGHVS, FNYEAQ. Trimming at V came to 1 base and at J to 7 bases, leaving 7 bases not matched to a gene. CDR3 residues: CASSLEGQGVGGYTF. The CDR3, as DNA: TGTGCCAGCAGCTTAGAGGGACAGGGTGTCGGTGGCTACACCTTC.

This clone was counted a few times. The V gene is TRBV7-9, the J gene TRBJ2-1; TRBD2 matches 9 bases. Germline trimming cut 4 bases from V and 1 base from J; bases unmatched to any gene: 5. The germline gives CDR1 SEHNR, CDR2 FQNEAQ (reference sequence). The length of the CDR3 is 16 residues. The CDR3 is CASSSGLALSYNEQFF. As DNA, the CDR3 is TGTGCCAGCAGCTCTGGACTAGCGCTTTCCTACAATGAGCAGTTCTTC.

This clone was seen only a few times. The J gene is TRBJ1-1, the V gene TRBV6-5, with a weak D call TRBD1 (5 bases). The CDR3 has 13 residues. CDR1 and CDR2 from the germline V gene are MNHEY and SVGAGI. V was pared by 5 bases and J by 11 bases, with 18 bases between. The CDR3 loop reads CASSPTGLTEAFF. The CDR3 DNA is TGTGCCAGCAGTCCGACGGGACTCACGGAGGCTTTCTTT.

In its sample, this clone was seen a few times. The chain joins TRBV4-3 to TRBJ2-5, with D tentatively TRBD2 (5 bases). The DNA end lines up better with TRBJ2-7; the J call may be wrong. The CDR3 extends over 13 amino acids. Germline V CDR1 and CDR2: LGHNA, YSLEER. CDR3 region: CASSQARAYEQYF. The DNA for the CDR3 is TGCGCCAGCAGCCAAGCGAGGGCTTACGAGCAGTACTTC.

The chain combines TRBV7-2 with TRBJ1-1; 7 bases map to TRBD1. J lost 1 base, V lost 5 bases, and 4 bases had no gene match. Germline-derived CDR1 and CDR2 are SGHTA and FQGNSA. This CDR3 spans 14 amino acids. The CDR3 protein is CASSMGQPNTEAFF. The CDR3 DNA is TGTGCCAGCAGCATGGGACAGCCGAACACTGAAGCTTTCTTT. The full variable domain, rest sourced from reference TRBV7-2 and TRBJ1-1, is GAGVSQSPSNKVTEKGKDVELRCDPISGHTALYWYRQSLGQGLEFLIYFQGNSAPDKSGLPSDRFSAERTGGSVSTLTIQRTQQEDSAVYLCASSMGQPNTEAFFGQGTRLTVV.

This clone appeared a single time. This sequence joins TRBV28 and TRBJ1-5; the D gene is possibly TRBD1 (6 bases). The germline V gene has CDR1 MDHEN and CDR2 SYDVKM. The CDR3 contains 11 residues. V was pared by 6 bases and J by 11 bases, with 11 bases between. The CDR3 DNA reads TGTGCCAGCAGCCCAGGGGCGGCCCAGCATTTT. Translated: CASSPGAAQHF.

The sample holds a few counts of this clone. The V and J genes are TRBV15 and TRBJ1-1, with D uncertain. This CDR3 is built from 14 residues. Germline CDR1 reads LNHNV; CDR2 reads YYDKDF (reference sequence). The germline V and J ends were trimmed by 0 bases and 1 base, with 6 bases remaining between them. The CDR3, as DNA: TGTGCCACCAGCAGAGATTTCCAGAACACTGAAGCTTTCTTT. It translates to CATSRDFQNTEAFF.

CDR3: CASSLFQGNTEAFF. The CDR3, as DNA: TGTGCCAGCAGCCTATTTCAGGGAAACACTGAAGCTTTCTTT. The chain uses TRBV7-2 and TRBJ1-1, with D tentatively TRBD1 (5 bases). Germline assignment: CDR1 SGHTA and CDR2 FQGNSA. The CDR3 extends over 14 amino acids. V was shortened by 5 bases and J by 2 bases, with 12 bases between the two germline ends.

The gene calls are TRBV6-5 and TRBJ1-1, with D uncertain. Germline loops: CDR1 MNHEY, CDR2 SVGAGI. CDR3 length: 15 amino acids. V gave up 2 bases and J gave up 1 base, with 11 bases separating them. CDR3 amino acids: CASSYGGSQNTEAFF. DNA of the CDR3: TGTGCCAGCAGTTACGGAGGCAGCCAGAACACTGAAGCTTTCTTT.

The table lists this clone with a few counts. The J gene is TRBJ1-2, the V gene TRBV19; 8 positions match TRBD1. V lost 5 bases, J lost 2 bases, and 7 bases stayed unmatched. CDR1 is LNHDA, CDR2 SQIVND, per germline (reference sequence). The CDR3 length is 15 residues. CDR3 in DNA: TGTGCCAGTAGTCCCCCAGGGGGCTCCAACTATGGCTACACCTTC. Protein product: CASSPPGGSNYGYTF.

Here the CDR3 DNA reads TGTGCCAGCAGCACAGGGGAAATCACTGAAGCTTTCTTT. Translation: CASSTGEITEAFF. This chain connects TRBV7-6 to TRBJ1-1, with TRBD1 matching 7 bases. J was trimmed by 4 bases and V by 5 bases; bases with no gene match: 4. The CDR3 totals 13 residues. Germline CDR1 reads SGHVS; CDR2 reads FNYEAQ.

There are a few counts of this clone. The chain combines TRBV7-2 with TRBJ1-5, with a possible D match to TRBD1 (6 bases). The V end lost 2 bases, the J end lost 6 bases, and 11 bases lay between the germline ends. The CDR3 contains 14 residues. The V gene's germline CDR1 is SGHTA and CDR2 FQGNSA. The CDR3 region has the DNA TGTGCCAGCAGCTTAACCAGGGGTGGTCAGCCCCAGCATTTT. This encodes CASSLTRGGQPQHF.

The CDR3 sequence: CASRMGQGNTEAFF. CDR3 nucleotides: TGTGCCAGTAGGATGGGACAGGGAAACACTGAAGCTTTCTTT. This chain joins TRBV19 and TRBJ1-1, with 9 bases lining up with TRBD1. Germline trimming cut 6 bases from V and 2 bases from J; bases unmatched to any gene: 4. The CDR3 extends over 14 amino acids. CDR1 and CDR2 from the germline V gene are LNHDA and SQIVND (reference sequence).

The chain links TRBV5-1 to TRBJ2-2, with D unresolved. Germline V gene lookup returns CDR1 SGHRS and CDR2 YFSETQ. This CDR3 is 14 amino acids long. Deletions cut 0 bases from V and 6 bases from J, with 9 bases between. The CDR3 sequence: CASSLDGGPGELFF. The CDR3 bases are TGCGCCAGCAGCTTGGATGGCGGTCCCGGGGAGCTGTTTTTT.

V gene TRBV4-3 combines with J gene TRBJ2-5; D call uncertain. The last part of the DNA fits TRBJ2-7 better; the J call may be wrong. From germline, CDR1 is LGHNA and CDR2 YSLEER. The CDR3 sequence is 14 residues long. The CDR3 DNA follows: TGCGCCAGCAGCCAAGAACCTCTCTCCTACGAGCAGTACTTC. Translated: CASSQEPLSYEQYF.

The chain is built from TRBV28 and TRBJ1-5; TRBD1 matches at 8 bases. This CDR3 contains 16 residues. Per the germline V gene, CDR1 is MDHEN and CDR2 is SYDVKM. Trimming took 6 bases from V and 0 from J; bases not matched to a gene: 7. CDR3 sequence: CASSQGGQGSNQPQHF. Here the CDR3 DNA reads TGTGCCAGCAGCCAAGGAGGACAGGGTAGCAATCAGCCCCAGCATTTT.

V gene TRBV28 combines with J gene TRBJ2-7, with D maybe TRBD2 (5 bases). This CDR3 is built from 15 residues. V gave up 5 bases and J gave up 0 bases, with 14 bases separating them. CDR1 and CDR2 (germline): MDHEN, SYDVKM. The CDR3 sequence is CASSTTIASSYEQYF. For the CDR3, the DNA is TGTGCCAGCAGTACCACAATAGCGAGCTCCTACGAGCAGTACTTC.

This clone was found a few times. The chain recombines TRBV4-1 with TRBJ2-2, with TRBD2 matching over 8 bases. Germline V CDR1 and CDR2: MGHRA, YSYEKL. Trimming at V came to 1 base and at J to 5 bases, leaving 15 bases not matched to a gene. This CDR3 has 19 residues. The CDR3 protein is CASSQVSVLGLAGTGELFF. CDR3 nucleotides: TGCGCCAGCAGCCAAGTTTCGGTGTTGGGGCTAGCGGGTACCGGGGAGCTGTTTTTT.

The rearrangement uses TRBV27 and TRBJ2-7, with D uncertain. Germline V gene lookup returns CDR1 MNHEY and CDR2 SMNVEV (reference sequence). V shed 4 bases and J shed 3 bases, with 10 bases lying between them. This CDR3 spans 13 amino acids. CDR3 nucleotide sequence: TGTGCCAGCAGTTCTAGACTGGACTACGAGCAGTACTTC. It specifies CASSSRLDYEQYF.

The chain joins TRBV25-1 to TRBJ2-7; D ambiguous. The CDR3 covers 11 residues. The ends were cut back, 2 bases at V and 6 bases at J, with 5 bases in the middle. Germline CDR1 and CDR2: MGHDK and SYGVNS. Written as DNA, the CDR3 is TGTGCCAGCAGTGAAGTGGCCGAGCAGTACTTC. Its translation is CASSEVAEQYF.

The V call is TRBV30, the J call TRBJ2-5, with a tentative D call TRBD2 (6 bases). V was clipped by 4 bases and J by 5 bases, with 20 bases between them. Germline-derived CDR1 and CDR2 are GTSNPN and SVGIG (reference sequence). CDR3 length: 15 residues. The CDR3 region is CAWTKGGDFAETQYF. The CDR3 bases are TGTGCCTGGACTAAGGGTGGGGACTTCGCGGAGACCCAGTACTTC.

This chain links TRBV28 with TRBJ2-2, with D tentatively TRBD2 (6 bases). The V gene's germline CDR1 is MDHEN and CDR2 SYDVKM. This CDR3 spans 14 amino acids. V dropped 3 bases and J dropped 6 bases, with 11 bases sitting between them. In DNA, the CDR3 is TGTGCCAGCAGTTTCTATCGGGAGCCCGGGGAGCTGTTTTTT. Translated: CASSFYREPGELFF.

The chain employs TRBV5-1 and TRBJ1-4; D remains unclear. CDR1 SGHRS and CDR2 YFSETQ come from the germline V gene. The length of the CDR3 is 13 residues. Trimming stripped 6 bases from V and 4 bases from J, with 10 bases between. The CDR3: CASTHDDNEKLFF. CDR3 nucleotides: TGCGCCAGCACACATGATGATAATGAAAAACTGTTTTTT.

The chain joins TRBV5-4 to TRBJ2-5, with 10 bases lining up with TRBD1. V shed 4 bases and J 4 bases; nucleotides not matched to a gene: 13. From germline, CDR1 is SGHNT and CDR2 YYREEE (reference sequence). This CDR3 is 17 amino acids long. CDR3 bases: TGTGCCAGCAGCCTCCCCCTCGGGACAGGGGCCCGAGAGACCCAGTACTTC. It translates to CASSLPLGTGARETQYF.

The rearrangement uses TRBV5-1 and TRBJ2-1; no clear D. V lost 0 bases and J lost 2, with 6 bases in between. The CDR3 is 14 amino acids. CDR1 SGHRS and CDR2 YFSETQ come from the germline V gene. CDR3 protein: CASSLGATYNEQFF. For the CDR3, the DNA is TGCGCCAGCAGCTTGGGAGCCACCTACAATGAGCAGTTCTTC. Using reference TRBV5-1 and TRBJ2-1 for the parts outside the CDR3, the full variable domain is KAGVTQTPRYLIKTRGQQVTLSCSPISGHRSVSWYQQTPGQGLQFLFEYFSETQRNKGNFPGRFSGRQFSNSRSEMNVSTLELGDSALYLCASSLGATYNEQFFGPGTRLTVL.

The chain couples TRBV6-4 to TRBJ1-1, with TRBD1 identical over 8 bases. The CDR3 extends over 17 amino acids. With V trimmed by 2 bases and J by 3 bases, 11 bases remained unmatched. Germline V CDR1 and CDR2: MRHNA, SNTAGT. In nucleotides, the CDR3 is TGTGCCAGCAGTGACAGGGACAGGTGGGGCCCATACACTGAAGCTTTCTTT. Translation gives CASSDRDRWGPYTEAFF.

This clone was observed a handful of times. The rearrangement joins TRBV27 to TRBJ1-1; perhaps TRBD1 as D (5 bases). Germline CDR1 and CDR2: MNHEY and SMNVEV (reference sequence). The CDR3 runs 16 residues. V lost 6 bases and J lost 4, with 21 bases in between. CDR3 DNA: TGTGCCAGCAGCCGGGGCCGGGGGTTGGAGGGCACTGAAGCTTTCTTT. It is translated as CASSRGRGLEGTEAFF.

This chain connects TRBV6-1 to TRBJ2-7; TRBD2 matches at 7 bases. CDR3 length: 15 residues. Germline assignment: CDR1 MNHNS and CDR2 SASEGT. The ends lost 3 bases at V and 2 bases at J; junction bases unmatched: 7. The CDR3 here is CASSDPAGIAYEQYF. The CDR3 coding sequence is TGTGCCAGCAGTGACCCAGCGGGAATCGCCTACGAGCAGTACTTC.

This clone was detected a few times. The chain carries TRBV4-1 and TRBJ2-7, with 8 positions matching TRBD2. The CDR3 is 19 residues long. With 3 bases clipped from V and 7 bases from J, the junction kept 23 bases outside the gene matches. From germline, CDR1 is MGHRA and CDR2 YSYEKL. The CDR3 DNA reads TGCGCCAGCAGCCACCCCACCCCCAGTGGGGGACTAGATATGTTTGAGCAGTACTTC. It encodes CASSHPTPSGGLDMFEQYF.

This clone has only one observation. The chain has TRBV25-1 and TRBJ2-7; 7 nucleotides line up with TRBD1. Per germline, CDR1 MGHDK and CDR2 SYGVNS. This CDR3 comprises 14 residues. V shed 1 base, J shed 3 bases, and the junction held 3 bases outside the gene matches. CDR3 nucleotide sequence: TGTGCCAGCAGTGAATGGGACAGAAGCTACGAGCAGTACTTC. Its protein is CASSEWDRSYEQYF.